These 26 T cell receptor beta chains were sequenced from one sample in a study of cytotoxic CD8 clonotypes in ibrutinib-treated CLL. Sequencing was performed with immunoSEQ multiplex PCR; in TCRdb, only in-frame clones are kept and a portion is missing. The table has fewer than 400,000 clones, over 60% seen once; the top ten hold 6.3%. The specimen comprised PBMCs, sampled after 36 months of ibrutinib treatment. The origin of the receptors is a human donor with chronic lymphocytic leukemia.

The CDR3 nucleotides read TGCAGCGTTCGGGTACGGGACAGGAAAAACACCGGGGAGCTGTTTTTT. Translation gives CSVRVRDRKNTGELFF. The chain carries TRBV29-1 and TRBJ2-2; 8 bases line up with TRBD1. The germline gives CDR1 SQVTM, CDR2 ANQGSEA. This CDR3 has 16 amino acids. V lost 5 bases and J lost 2; bases outside the gene matches: 10.

The chain uses TRBV7-8 and TRBJ2-3; tentatively, D is TRBD2 (5 bases). V was pared by 1 base and J by 0 bases, with 20 bases between. The germline CDR1 and CDR2 sequences are SGHVS and FQNEAQ. The CDR3 sequence is 19 residues long. CDR3 in amino acids: CASSLERRRSSTSTDTQYF. CDR3 nucleotide sequence: TGTGCCAGCAGCTTAGAACGGAGGAGGAGTTCAACTAGCACAGATACGCAGTATTTT.

The CDR3 DNA is TGTGCCAGCAGCCATCCCTGGCAGGGAAAGGAAAAACTGTTTTTT. It yields the protein CASSHPWQGKEKLFF. This sequence joins TRBV14 and TRBJ1-4; D possibly corresponds to TRBD1 (5 bases). Germline lookup yields CDR1 SGHDN and CDR2 FVKESK. This CDR3 has 15 residues. Trimming took off 3 bases at V and 8 bases at J, with 16 bases between the two ends.

The chain joins TRBV29-1 to TRBJ2-7; D gene unclear. V was shortened by 5 bases and J by 0 bases, with 5 bases between the two germline ends. Looked up from germline, CDR1 is SQVTM and CDR2 is ANQGSEA. This CDR3 spans 11 amino acids. As DNA, the CDR3 is TGCAGCGTTTACGACTCCTACGAGCAGTACTTC. The encoded protein is CSVYDSYEQYF.

The V call is TRBV11-2, the J call TRBJ2-7, with D unclear. V was clipped by 6 bases and J by 3 bases, with 6 bases between them. Germline V gene lookup returns CDR1 SGHAT and CDR2 FQNNGV. This CDR3 contains 11 residues. CDR3 amino acids: CASRSGYEQYF. In DNA, the CDR3 is TGTGCCAGCAGATCGGGCTACGAGCAGTACTTC.

This chain joins TRBV28 and TRBJ1-2, with D unclear. The V and J ends lost 4 bases and 5 bases respectively, with 14 bases between them. This CDR3 is built from 14 residues. Germline V gene sequence: CDR1 MDHEN, CDR2 SYDVKM. In DNA form, the CDR3 reads TGTGCCAGCAGTTCCCCCGCGGGGATGTATGGCTACACCTTC. Protein product: CASSSPAGMYGYTF.

The chain joins TRBV6-5 to TRBJ1-2; 8 bases agree with TRBD1. V was pared by 0 bases and J by 6 bases, with 9 bases of the junction left unmatched. The CDR3 is 16 amino acids. Germline lookup yields CDR1 MNHEY and CDR2 SVGAGI. The chain's CDR3 is CASSYSPDRVFHGYTF. In DNA, the CDR3 is TGTGCCAGCAGTTACTCGCCGGACAGGGTGTTTCATGGCTACACCTTC.

The rearrangement joins TRBV5-1 to TRBJ2-7; D is undetermined. V lost 5 bases to trimming and J lost 0 bases, with 18 bases between them. CDR1 and CDR2 from the germline V gene are SGHRS and YFSETQ. CDR3 length equals 16 residues. The CDR3 DNA follows: TGCGCCAGCAGGCTCAGTTTCAGGACCTCCTCCTACGAGCAGTACTTC. Residues: CASRLSFRTSSYEQYF. Full variable domain (remainder filled in from reference TRBV5-1 and TRBJ2-7): KAGVTQTPRYLIKTRGQQVTLSCSPISGHRSVSWYQQTPGQGLQFLFEYFSETQRNKGNFPGRFSGRQFSNSRSEMNVSTLELGDSALYLCASRLSFRTSSYEQYFGPGTRLTVT.

The chain combines TRBV7-3 with TRBJ2-1; 8 nucleotides line up with TRBD2. This CDR3 is built from 15 residues. The ends lost 2 bases at V and 4 bases at J; junction bases unmatched: 4. Looked up from germline, CDR1 is SGHTA and CDR2 is FQGTGA. The DNA of the CDR3 is TGTGCCAGCAGCTTATCTTCGGGGGGGTACAATGAGCAGTTCTTC. It is translated as CASSLSSGGYNEQFF.

This chain connects TRBV7-2 to TRBJ1-2, with D unclear. The CDR3 totals 17 residues. V was cut by 1 base and J by 5 bases, with 20 bases left in between. Germline V lookup: CDR1 SGHTA, CDR2 FQGNSA. The CDR3 loop reads CASSLDFWGSERYGYTF. In nucleotides, the CDR3 is TGTGCCAGCAGCTTAGATTTCTGGGGAAGTGAGCGGTATGGCTACACCTTC.

In the case of this clone: The sample has other DNA sequences that encode this CDR3 too. This rearrangement joins TRBV28 to TRBJ2-2; 11 positions match TRBD2. The CDR3 totals 15 residues. Trimming cost V 4 bases and J 6 bases; bases outside gene matches: 4. The germline V gene has CDR1 MDHEN and CDR2 SYDVKM. The CDR3 spells CASSSLAGAAGELFF. The CDR3 nucleotides read TGTGCCAGCAGTTCACTAGCGGGAGCAGCCGGGGAGCTGTTTTTT. Full variable domain (outside the CDR3, taken from reference TRBV28 and TRBJ2-2): DVKVTQSSRYLVKRTGEKVFLECVQDMDHENMFWYRQDPGLGLRLIYFSYDVKMKEKGDIPEGYSVSREKKERFSLILESASTNQTSMYLCASSSLAGAAGELFFGEGSRLTVL.

In DNA, the CDR3 is TGTGCCAGCAGTCTAAATACGGGTTCACCCCTCCACTTT. This sequence encodes CASSLNTGSPLHF. The rearrangement joins TRBV6-5 to TRBJ1-6; unclear D gene. This CDR3 has 13 amino acids. Per germline, CDR1 MNHEY and CDR2 SVGAGI. With 5 bases removed from V and 9 bases from J, the gap between germline ends came to 11 bases.

The gene calls are TRBV28 and TRBJ1-2; D gene ambiguous. The V and J ends lost 3 bases and 8 bases respectively, with 13 bases between them. This CDR3 has 13 residues. CDR1 and CDR2 (germline): MDHEN, SYDVKM. CDR3 residues: CASSLVGLEGYTF. For the CDR3, the DNA is TGTGCCAGCAGTTTGGTTGGGCTTGAAGGCTACACCTTC.

The chain couples TRBV5-1 to TRBJ2-2; TRBD1 matches at 7 bases. There are 14 residues in the CDR3. Germline V gene lookup returns CDR1 SGHRS and CDR2 YFSETQ. Trimming at V came to 1 base and at J to 6 bases, leaving 3 bases not matched to a gene. In DNA form, the CDR3 reads TGCGCCAGCAGCTTGTTTAGGGGGCCCGGGGAGCTGTTTTTT. This translates into CASSLFRGPGELFF. Full variable domain (rest looked up from reference TRBV5-1 and TRBJ2-2): KAGVTQTPRYLIKTRGQQVTLSCSPISGHRSVSWYQQTPGQGLQFLFEYFSETQRNKGNFPGRFSGRQFSNSRSEMNVSTLELGDSALYLCASSLFRGPGELFFGEGSRLTVL.

The rearrangement joins TRBV18 to TRBJ1-1; no clear D gene. The CDR3 totals 13 residues. The germline gives CDR1 KGHSH, CDR2 LQKENI. The ends were cut back, 5 bases at V and 3 bases at J, with 10 bases in the middle. CDR3 sequence: CASSAATDTEAFF. CDR3 in DNA: TGTGCCAGCTCAGCGGCAACGGACACTGAAGCTTTCTTT.

There are a few counts of this clone. The V and J genes are TRBV6-1 and TRBJ2-7, with 9 bases identical to TRBD1. V dropped 5 bases and J dropped 5; count of bases not matched to a gene: 4. This CDR3 contains 13 residues. Germline V CDR1 and CDR2: MNHNS, SASEGT. In DNA form, the CDR3 reads TGTGCCAGCAGTCGGGACAGGGTGAACGAGCAGTACTTC. Its translation is CASSRDRVNEQYF.

As for this clone: This same CDR3 is encoded by further DNA sequences in the sample. The chain links TRBV29-1 to TRBJ2-1, with D possibly TRBD2 on 6 matching bases. The CDR3 is 14 residues long. Between the trimmed V and J ends, which lost 3 bases and 2 bases, there was a span of 11 bases. In germline, CDR1 is SQVTM, CDR2 ANQGSEA. DNA for the CDR3: TGCAGCGTTGAGGGGGGTTACCCCTACAATGAGCAGTTCTTC. Translated, it gives CSVEGGYPYNEQFF.

This rearrangement joins TRBV11-3 to TRBJ1-1, with 7 positions matching TRBD1. This CDR3 is built from 15 residues. The germline V gene encodes CDR1 SGHNT and CDR2 YENEEA. The V and J ends lost 2 bases and 5 bases, in that order; junction bases with no gene match: 8. CDR3 sequence reads: CASSLSRTGRTEAFF. The CDR3 DNA reads as TGTGCCAGCAGCTTATCCCGGACAGGCAGGACTGAAGCTTTCTTT.

This CDR3 reads CASSGASGWEVHEQFF. The CDR3 DNA reads TGTGCCAGCAGTGGGGCTAGCGGGTGGGAGGTCCATGAGCAGTTCTTC. This chain uses TRBV2 with TRBJ2-1, with 8 bases matching TRBD2. With V trimmed by 4 bases and J by 8 bases, 13 bases remained unmatched. The CDR3 is made up of 16 amino acids. Germline-derived CDR1 and CDR2 are SNHLY and FYNNEI.

The chain joins TRBV5-1 to TRBJ1-4; D is possibly TRBD1 (5 bases). The V gene lost 0 bases and the J gene lost 4 bases, with 10 bases spanning the gap. CDR1 SGHRS and CDR2 YFSETQ come from the germline V gene. This CDR3 is built from 15 residues. The CDR3 region is CASSLVGGVNEKLFF. DNA for the CDR3: TGCGCCAGCAGCTTGGTCGGGGGAGTTAATGAAAAACTGTTTTTT.

V is TRBV19 and J is TRBJ1-1; D not certain. CDR1 and CDR2 (germline): LNHDA, SQIVND (reference sequence). CDR3 size: 15 residues. The V end lost 1 base, the J end lost 0 bases, and 9 bases lay between the germline ends. The CDR3 nucleotides read TGTGCCAGTAGTATAGTAAGGACCTTGAACACTGAAGCTTTCTTT. It yields the protein CASSIVRTLNTEAFF. Together with reference TRBV19 and TRBJ1-1, the CDR3 gives the full variable domain: DGGITQSPKYLFRKEGQNVTLSCEQNLNHDAMYWYRQDPGQGLRLIYYSQIVNDFQKGDIAEGYSVSREKKESFPLTVTSAQKNPTAFYLCASSIVRTLNTEAFFGQGTRLTVV.

V is TRBV23-1 and J is TRBJ2-3, with 10 positions matching TRBD1. TRBV23-1 is recorded as an ORF, its role being uncertain. CDR3 length: 17 residues. V lost 3 bases to trimming and J lost 5 bases; unmatched junction nucleotides: 11. The CDR3 bases are TGCGCCAGCAGTCACGAGGAAGACAGGGGGCGAGTAGATACGCAGTATTTT. It is translated as CASSHEEDRGRVDTQYF.

This chain connects TRBV5-4 to TRBJ2-3, with no clear D. The length of the CDR3 is 17 residues. Germline loops: CDR1 SGHNT, CDR2 YYREEE (reference sequence). V was trimmed by 4 bases and J by 0 bases, leaving 18 bases between them. Written as DNA, the CDR3 is TGTGCCAGCAGCCCCACCGTTAAGATCACTAGCACAGATACGCAGTATTTT. Its protein is CASSPTVKITSTDTQYF.

This clone was recorded a few times. The rearrangement joins TRBV20-1 to TRBJ2-3; D is possibly TRBD2 (5 bases). Deletions cut 5 bases from V and 8 bases from J, with 11 bases between. Germline V gives CDR1 DFQATT, CDR2 SNEGSKA (reference sequence). The CDR3 has 11 amino acids. DNA of the CDR3: TGCAGTGCTCCGACGGCGGGTACGCAGTATTTT. This encodes CSAPTAGTQYF.

Here the CDR3 DNA reads TGTGCCAGTAGTATAGGATCCGAGCAGTACTTC. Translated, it gives CASSIGSEQYF. V and J are TRBV19 and TRBJ2-7; D not certain. Germline values: CDR1 LNHDA, CDR2 SQIVND (reference sequence). Trimming stripped 1 base from V and 6 bases from J, with 4 bases between. The CDR3 has 11 amino acids.

The CDR3 DNA follows: TGTGCCAGCACCCGGGACTTATCCTACGAGCAGTACTTC. Translation gives CASTRDLSYEQYF. The V gene is TRBV5-4, the J gene TRBJ2-7; the D gene is possibly TRBD2 (6 bases). V lost 6 bases and J 1 base, leaving 11 bases between the germline ends. This CDR3 spans 13 amino acids. Germline-derived CDR1 and CDR2 are SGHNT and YYREEE (reference sequence).